Listed below are T cell receptor beta chains from one sample, sequenced in a study of somatic mutations in cytotoxic T cells in rheumatoid arthritis. The table came from immunoSEQ multiplex PCR; TCRdb's copy has only in-frame clones and leaves some out. The table shows under 25,000 clones, with roughly nine tenths occurring only once. The sample consisted of CD8+ T cells sorted from blood. All receptors come from a man aged 40-55 years in good health. Each CDR3 is given with its conserved first and last residue. D genes are given only for firm matches. Size values are once, few and many counts, or a class for expanded clones, and some rows have none.

j_gene: TRBJ2-7
v_gene: TRBV4-3
d_gene: TRBD2
abundance: .
CDR3nt: TGCGCCAGCAGCCAAGGGACTAGCGGAGTGGGCTACGAGCAGTACTTC
CDR3aa: CASSQGTSGVGYEQYF

j_gene: TRBJ2-7
v_gene: TRBV4-3
d_gene: .
abundance: .
CDR3nt: TGCGCCAGCAGCCAAGATTGGGACAAAAGTGGTCGCGAGCAGTACTTC
CDR3aa: CASSQDWDKSGREQYF

j_gene: TRBJ2-3
v_gene: TRBV28
d_gene: TRBD2
abundance: .
CDR3nt: TGTGCCAGCACAACAAGACTAGCGGGAGAAATAACAGATACGCAGTATTTT
CDR3aa: CASTTRLAGEITDTQYF

j_gene: TRBJ2-1
v_gene: TRBV27
d_gene: TRBD2
abundance: .
CDR3nt: TGTGCCAGCAGTTTGGGAGTAGCGGGAGAGGGTGGCAATGAGCAGTTCTTC
CDR3aa: CASSLGVAGEGGNEQFF

j_gene: TRBJ1-4
v_gene: TRBV7-9
d_gene: TRBD1
abundance: .
CDR3nt: TGTGCCAGCAGCTTATCAACAGGGGATTATGAAAAACTGTTTTTT
CDR3aa: CASSLSTGDYEKLFF

j_gene: TRBJ2-7
v_gene: TRBV28
d_gene: .
abundance: .
CDR3nt: TGTGCCAGCAGTTTCAATTCCGAGCAGTACTTC
CDR3aa: CASSFNSEQYF

j_gene: TRBJ1-5
v_gene: TRBV19
d_gene: .
abundance: .
CDR3nt: TGTGCCAGTAGTATAGTCCCAGGGAGGGCTCAGCCCCAGCATTTT
CDR3aa: CASSIVPGRAQPQHF

j_gene: TRBJ1-1
v_gene: TRBV6-5
d_gene: .
abundance: .
CDR3nt: TGTGCCAGCAGTTATAATGAGTGGGGTGAAGCTTTCTTT
CDR3aa: CASSYNEWGEAFF

j_gene: TRBJ2-1
v_gene: TRBV2
d_gene: TRBD2
abundance: .
CDR3nt: TGTGCCAGCCGGGGACTAGCGGGAGTTCAGGAGCAGTTCTTC
CDR3aa: CASRGLAGVQEQFF

j_gene: TRBJ2-3
v_gene: TRBV28
d_gene: TRBD2
abundance: .
CDR3nt: TGTGCCAGCAGCCCGGGACTAGCGGGAGAGGTGAGGGGGGATACGCAGTATTTT
CDR3aa: CASSPGLAGEVRGDTQYF

j_gene: TRBJ1-1
v_gene: TRBV7-9
d_gene: .
abundance: .
CDR3nt: TGTGCCAGCAGCTTAGATCGGGGGACCTACACTGAAGCTTTCTTT
CDR3aa: CASSLDRGTYTEAFF

j_gene: TRBJ2-7
v_gene: TRBV28
d_gene: .
abundance: .
CDR3nt: TGTGCCAGCAGTTTCAGTGGAACAGAGTCAATCCGCACCTACGAGCAGTACTTC
CDR3aa: CASSFSGTESIRTYEQYF

j_gene: TRBJ1-4
v_gene: TRBV27
d_gene: .
abundance: .
CDR3nt: TGTGCCAGCAGGCGCGGGGGGCCTAATGAAAAACTGTTTTTT
CDR3aa: CASRRGGPNEKLFF

j_gene: TRBJ2-7
v_gene: TRBV13
d_gene: .
abundance: few
CDR3nt: TGTGCCAGCAGCCTAGGGGGCGGCGGGGTTGAGGAGCAGTACTTC
CDR3aa: CASSLGGGGVEEQYF

j_gene: TRBJ2-1
v_gene: TRBV5-5
d_gene: TRBD1
abundance: few
CDR3nt: TGTGCCAGCAGCTGGCCGGGACAGGGGGCAGACAATGAGCAGTTCTTC
CDR3aa: CASSWPGQGADNEQFF

j_gene: TRBJ2-5
v_gene: TRBV7-8
d_gene: TRBD2
abundance: once
CDR3nt: TGTGCCAGCAGCTTAAGGCTAGCGGGAAATATGGCAGAGACCCAGTACTTC
CDR3aa: CASSLRLAGNMAETQYF

j_gene: TRBJ2-7
v_gene: TRBV7-9
d_gene: .
abundance: .
CDR3nt: TGTGCCAGCAGCGGTAGCGCCGCCTACGAGCAGTACTTC
CDR3aa: CASSGSAAYEQYF

j_gene: TRBJ2-3
v_gene: TRBV7-2
d_gene: .
abundance: once
CDR3nt: TGTGCCGAGGGGGGAGCGGGTCACGCTAGCACAGATACGCAGTATTTT
CDR3aa: CAEGGAGHASTDTQYF

j_gene: TRBJ1-1
v_gene: TRBV2
d_gene: .
abundance: few
CDR3nt: TGTGCCGCGGAGGGAGGGGGGCGGCCCAAGATGAACACTGAAGCTTTCTTT
CDR3aa: CAAEGGGRPKMNTEAFF

j_gene: TRBJ2-5
v_gene: TRBV5-6
d_gene: TRBD1
abundance: .
CDR3nt: TGTGCCAGCAGCTCGGACAGGGAGACCCAGTACTTC
CDR3aa: CASSSDRETQYF

j_gene: TRBJ2-1
v_gene: TRBV4-1
d_gene: TRBD2
abundance: .
CDR3nt: TGCGCCAGCAGCCAAGTGGGACGGACTAGCGGGAGTTCCGACAATGAGCAGTTCTTC
CDR3aa: CASSQVGRTSGSSDNEQFF

j_gene: TRBJ2-7
v_gene: TRBV13
d_gene: .
abundance: .
CDR3nt: TGTGCCAGCAGCTTAGGGATTGCTAGCCCCGGCGAGCAGTACTTC
CDR3aa: CASSLGIASPGEQYF

j_gene: TRBJ2-1
v_gene: TRBV4-3
d_gene: TRBD2
abundance: once
CDR3nt: TGCGCCAGCAGCCAAGAGCAGAGCGGGAGCCCCTACAATGAGCAGTTCTTC
CDR3aa: CASSQEQSGSPYNEQFF

j_gene: TRBJ2-5
v_gene: TRBV9
d_gene: TRBD1
abundance: .
CDR3nt: TGTGCCAGCAGCGAAGGACAGGTAGTAGTCCAAGAGACCCAGTACTTC
CDR3aa: CASSEGQVVVQETQYF

j_gene: TRBJ2-3
v_gene: TRBV25-1
d_gene: .
abundance: .
CDR3nt: TGTGCCAGCAGTAAAGGGACTACGCAGTATTTT
CDR3aa: CASSKGTTQYF

j_gene: TRBJ2-5
v_gene: TRBV7-8
d_gene: .
abundance: few
CDR3nt: TGTGCCAGCAGCTCCTCGATGGGAACCCAAGAGACCCAGTACTTC
CDR3aa: CASSSSMGTQETQYF

j_gene: TRBJ1-1
v_gene: TRBV6-6
d_gene: .
abundance: .
CDR3nt: TGTGCCAGCAGTTACTCCAGCTACACTGAAGCTTTCTTT
CDR3aa: CASSYSSYTEAFF

j_gene: TRBJ1-3
v_gene: TRBV30
d_gene: TRBD1
abundance: .
CDR3nt: TGTGCCTGGAGTGACAGGGGGCCTCCTGGAAACACCATATATTTT
CDR3aa: CAWSDRGPPGNTIYF

j_gene: TRBJ1-2
v_gene: TRBV13
d_gene: .
abundance: .
CDR3nt: TGTGCCAGCAGCTCGGGACTGATTGGCTACACCTTC
CDR3aa: CASSSGLIGYTF

j_gene: TRBJ1-6
v_gene: TRBV27
d_gene: TRBD1
abundance: once
CDR3nt: TGTGCCAGCAGCGAGTTCGGGACAGGGCACTCGAATTCACCCCTCCACTTT
CDR3aa: CASSEFGTGHSNSPLHF

j_gene: TRBJ2-7
v_gene: TRBV9
d_gene: .
abundance: few
CDR3nt: TGTGCCAGCAGCGTAGAGGACCAGGCCTTTTACGAGCAGTACTTC
CDR3aa: CASSVEDQAFYEQYF

j_gene: TRBJ2-5
v_gene: TRBV11-3
d_gene: .
abundance: .
CDR3nt: TGTGCCAGCAGCTTAAGGGGATCCCCAGAGACCCAGTACTTC
CDR3aa: CASSLRGSPETQYF

j_gene: TRBJ1-2
v_gene: TRBV9
d_gene: .
abundance: .
CDR3nt: TGTGCCAGCAGCGTGGGGATGGGACGGATTTATGGCTACACCTTC
CDR3aa: CASSVGMGRIYGYTF

j_gene: TRBJ2-3
v_gene: TRBV9
d_gene: .
abundance: .
CDR3nt: TGTGCCAGCAGCGTAGATAGCGGAGGGACTGGAGATACGCAGTATTTT
CDR3aa: CASSVDSGGTGDTQYF

j_gene: TRBJ2-1
v_gene: TRBV27
d_gene: TRBD1
abundance: .
CDR3nt: TGTGCCAGCAGTTTTTACCGGACAGGGGGCAATGAGCAGTTCTTC
CDR3aa: CASSFYRTGGNEQFF

j_gene: TRBJ2-5
v_gene: TRBV6-1
d_gene: TRBD1
abundance: .
CDR3nt: TGTGCCAGCAGTGCTTATCACCGGGACAGGGGATATGGGACCCAGTACTTC
CDR3aa: CASSAYHRDRGYGTQYF

j_gene: TRBJ2-7
v_gene: TRBV7-8
d_gene: .
abundance: few
CDR3nt: TGTGCCAGCAGCCTAGGGACGGGCCCCTACGAGCAGTACTTC
CDR3aa: CASSLGTGPYEQYF

j_gene: TRBJ2-3
v_gene: TRBV6-5
d_gene: TRBD2
abundance: .
CDR3nt: TGTGCCAGCAGTTTCGGACTAGCGGGAGTCGGAGATACGCAGTATTTT
CDR3aa: CASSFGLAGVGDTQYF

j_gene: TRBJ2-7
v_gene: TRBV25-1
d_gene: TRBD2
abundance: .
CDR3nt: TGTGCCAGCAGTGACTTAGCGGGAGGGGATAACGAGCAGTACTTC
CDR3aa: CASSDLAGGDNEQYF

j_gene: TRBJ1-1
v_gene: TRBV7-2
d_gene: .
abundance: .
CDR3nt: TGTGCCAGCAGCTTAGGGACTCCTCACGAAGCTTTCTTT
CDR3aa: CASSLGTPHEAFF

j_gene: TRBJ2-1
v_gene: TRBV5-6
d_gene: .
abundance: .
CDR3nt: TGTGCCAGCAGCTTGGTCGGGCGGAATTACAATGAGCAGTTCTTC
CDR3aa: CASSLVGRNYNEQFF

j_gene: TRBJ2-7
v_gene: TRBV27
d_gene: .
abundance: .
CDR3nt: TGTGCCAGCATGCCAAATTCCTACGAGCAGTACTTC
CDR3aa: CASMPNSYEQYF

j_gene: TRBJ2-1
v_gene: TRBV27
d_gene: TRBD2
abundance: .
CDR3nt: TGTGCCAGCAGTTTGCTGCGGGAGGGATACAATGAGCAGTTCTTC
CDR3aa: CASSLLREGYNEQFF

j_gene: TRBJ2-2
v_gene: TRBV19
d_gene: .
abundance: once
CDR3nt: TGTGCCAGTAGTATCTTTGCTCCTTCCACTGCCGGGGAGCTGTTTTTT
CDR3aa: CASSIFAPSTAGELFF